Below are 5 T cell receptor beta chains sequenced from a single sample in a study of T cell clusters in autoimmune cytopenias. TRB amplification used around 260 ng of peripheral blood genomic DNA. Multiplex touch-down PCR amplified TRB using TRB-A and TRB-B pools in one tube. For each CDR3 protein, TCRdb gives one entry from its re-call of the multiplex PCR reads, without DNA. The table for this sample gives roughly 5,200 distinct CDR3 sequences. Sequencing was done on a sample of peripheral blood. These receptors were obtained from a human donor with an autoimmune cytopenia or autoimmune hepatitis (not recorded which).

This rearrangement joins TRBV5-1 to TRBJ2-1. The germline V gene encodes CDR1 SGHRS and CDR2 YFSETQ. This CDR3 is 15 amino acids long. CDR3: CASSVADRTYNEQFF.

This clonotype counts as medium-sized by frequency. The chain uses TRBV15 and TRBJ1-2; with no DNA, the TCRdb D assignment of TRBD1 cannot be verified. This CDR3 spans 14 amino acids. CDR1 is LNHNV, CDR2 YYDKDF, per germline (reference sequence). The CDR3 is CATSREGGGRGYTF.

This chain connects TRBV19 to TRBJ1-2. Per the germline V gene, CDR1 is LNHDA and CDR2 is SQIVND (reference sequence). The CDR3 is 14 amino acids. The CDR3: CATRAGVGNYGYTF.

The chain joins TRBV5-6 to TRBJ2-7; TCRdb designates TRBD1, a call that cannot be tested without DNA. Germline V gene sequence: CDR1 SGHDT, CDR2 YYEEEE. The length of the CDR3 is 17 residues. This CDR3 is CASSHWRGRGKFYEQYF.

By frequency, this clonotype registers medium-sized (0.01 to 0.1%). This chain links TRBV19 with TRBJ1-5; the TRBD1 assignment by TCRdb is unverifiable without DNA. The CDR3 extends over 14 amino acids. The germline CDR1 and CDR2 sequences are LNHDA and SQIVND (reference sequence). The CDR3 is CASSMWDSNQPQHF.